This paragraph covers one T cell receptor (beta chain) sequence. The antigen is not known. Germline V lookup: CDR1 SGHDT, CDR2 YYEEEE. With 1 base removed from V and 8 bases from J, the gap between germline ends came to 15 bases. The CDR3 runs 14 residues. 60 Vbeta and 13 Jbeta primers were used in PCR. Produced via immunoSEQ multiplex PCR; TCRdb's table is partial and in-frame only. This sample has about 98,000 clones; over 60% occur once, and the top ten carry roughly 9.1%. The sample belongs to a study of cytomegalovirus exposure and HLA in healthy donors. Whole-study findings and limits: In a later analysis, across HLA loci, associated TCR counts were highest for DRB1, lowest for HLA-C.

The chain carries TRBV5-6 and TRBJ1-2; a weak D match, TRBD1 (6 bases). This TCR derives from a male donor in good health and CMV-seropositive. Material: PBMCs. The DNA of the CDR3 is TGTGCCAGCAGCTTGACAGGGTACCCTATCGGCTACACCTTC. It encodes CASSLTGYPIGYTF.